The 29 T cell receptor beta chains in this list originate from one sample, sequenced in a study of PD-1 blockade in classical Hodgkin lymphoma. The assay was immunoSEQ multiplex PCR, and TCRdb's table has in-frame clones only and misses some. The sample consists of about 46,000 clones, about 73% of them appearing once. No patient escaped relapse after autologous stem cell transplantation, and brentuximab vedotin exposure varied. The sequences come from peripheral blood mononuclear cells (PBMCs), collected at baseline. These receptors were taken from a human donor with classical Hodgkin lymphoma.

This clone has more than one count but fewer than ten. The chain links TRBV2 to TRBJ2-1, with D perhaps matching TRBD1 (5 bases). The V end was cut by 7 bases, the J end by 6 bases, with 13 bases between. The CDR3 is 13 residues long. Germline V gives CDR1 SNHLY, CDR2 FYNNEI. CDR3 sequence (DNA): TGTGCCAGCAAAGAGGTTGGGGCCAATGAGCAGTTCTTC. Amino acid sequence: CASKEVGANEQFF.

This rearrangement joins TRBV7-9 to TRBJ1-1; weak D call: TRBD1 (5 bases). Trimming shortened V by 3 bases and J by 6 bases, and 11 bases separated the two germline ends. The CDR3 is made up of 13 amino acids. Germline V gene sequence: CDR1 SEHNR, CDR2 FQNEAQ (reference sequence). DNA for the CDR3: TGTGCCAGCAGCTTTGGGGCGCTGGCTGAAGCTTTCTTT. This gives the protein CASSFGALAEAFF.

V usage is TRBV30 and J usage is TRBJ2-5; TRBD2 agrees at 8 bases. Trimming removed 2 bases from V and 2 bases from J; junction bases left unmatched: 4. Germline V CDR1 and CDR2: GTSNPN, SVGIG (reference sequence). The CDR3 extends over 14 amino acids. The CDR3 sequence is CAWSTGRGQETQYF. The CDR3, as DNA: TGTGCCTGGAGTACCGGGAGGGGGCAAGAGACCCAGTACTTC.

The chain uses TRBV5-1 and TRBJ1-4, with 7 bases aligning to TRBD1. Per germline, CDR1 SGHRS and CDR2 YFSETQ. V shed 3 bases and J 0 bases; nucleotides not matched to a gene: 2. The CDR3 runs to 15 residues. The CDR3 DNA is TGCGCCAGCAGCTGGGGGACAGCAACTAATGAAAAACTGTTTTTT. This codes for CASSWGTATNEKLFF.

The V and J genes are TRBV6-1 and TRBJ1-2; the D is unclear. The CDR3 is made up of 15 amino acids. Germline values: CDR1 MNHNS, CDR2 SASEGT. The V and J ends lost 0 bases and 0 bases respectively, with 8 bases between them. Here the CDR3 reads CASSEAHSPNYGYTF. DNA for the CDR3: TGTGCCAGCAGTGAAGCCCACAGCCCTAACTATGGCTACACCTTC.

This clone was observed a handful of times. V and J are TRBV30 and TRBJ1-2; 11 bases line up with TRBD1. Germline-derived CDR1 and CDR2 are GTSNPN and SVGIG (reference sequence). Trimming cost V 0 bases and J 1 base; bases outside gene matches: 1. The CDR3 consists of 15 residues. CDR3 nucleotides: TGTGCCTGGAGTGTGGGGACAGGGGGTAACTATGGCTACACCTTC. Its protein is CAWSVGTGGNYGYTF.

The V and J genes are TRBV19 and TRBJ2-6, with 7 bases identical to TRBD1. Germline assignment: CDR1 LNHDA and CDR2 SQIVND (reference sequence). The CDR3 runs to 17 residues. V was clipped by 4 bases and J by 0 bases; unmatched bases: 6. The CDR3: CASSSQDRISGANVLTF. The DNA for the CDR3 is TGTGCCAGTAGTAGTCAGGACAGGATCTCTGGGGCCAACGTCCTGACTTTC. Drawing the rest from reference TRBV19 and TRBJ2-6, the complete variable domain is DGGITQSPKYLFRKEGQNVTLSCEQNLNHDAMYWYRQDPGQGLRLIYYSQIVNDFQKGDIAEGYSVSREKKESFPLTVTSAQKNPTAFYLCASSSQDRISGANVLTFGAGSRLTVL.

V usage is TRBV29-1 and J usage is TRBJ1-5; weak D call: TRBD1 (6 bases). Germline V CDR1 and CDR2: SQVTM, ANQGSEA. Between the trimmed V and J ends, which lost 6 bases and 3 bases, there was a span of 12 bases. The CDR3 extends over 13 amino acids. The CDR3: CSVQGTDNQPQHF. DNA of the CDR3: TGCAGCGTCCAGGGGACCGACAATCAGCCCCAGCATTTT. The full variable domain, in which reference TRBV29-1 and TRBJ1-5 provide the parts outside the CDR3, is SAVISQKPSRDICQRGTSLTIQCQVDSQVTMMFWYRQQPGQSLTLIATANQGSEATYESGFVIDKFPISRPNLTFSTLTVSNMSPEDSSIYLCSVQGTDNQPQHFGDGTRLSIL.

This clone was picked up a small number of times. The chain employs TRBV27 and TRBJ1-2; D perhaps matches TRBD1 (5 bases). Trimming took 4 bases from V and 4 from J, leaving 13 bases between them. Per germline, CDR1 MNHEY and CDR2 SMNVEV (reference sequence). This CDR3 comprises 14 residues. DNA for the CDR3: TGTGCCAGCAGTTGGGGGGAATTGGGCTATGGCTACACCTTC. Amino acid sequence: CASSWGELGYGYTF.

The chain recombines TRBV30 with TRBJ1-5; D gene uncertain. The CDR3 is 16 amino acids. V dropped 3 bases and J dropped 0 bases, with 15 bases sitting between them. From germline, CDR1 is GTSNPN and CDR2 SVGIG (reference sequence). CDR3 DNA sequence: TGTGCCTGGAGGGCGCCTGAGGGCAATAGCAATCAGCCCCAGCATTTT. It translates to CAWRAPEGNSNQPQHF. The whole variable domain, remainder taken from reference TRBV30 and TRBJ1-5, is SQTIHQWPATLVQPVGSPLSLECTVEGTSNPNLYWYRQAAGRGLQLLFYSVGIGQISSEVPQNLSASRPQDRQFILSSKKLLLSDSGFYLCAWRAPEGNSNQPQHFGDGTRLSIL.

The V and J genes are TRBV6-1 and TRBJ1-5; perhaps TRBD1 as D (6 bases). This CDR3 region has 15 residues. The ends were cut back, 7 bases at V and 4 bases at J, with 17 bases in the middle. From germline, CDR1 is MNHNS and CDR2 SASEGT. CDR3 sequence reads: CASNIRTVGNQPQHF. The CDR3 nucleotides read TGTGCCAGCAATATTAGGACAGTAGGTAATCAGCCCCAGCATTTT.

The chain couples TRBV5-1 to TRBJ2-5, with 7 bases lining up with TRBD1. Germline V gene lookup returns CDR1 SGHRS and CDR2 YFSETQ. Unmatched junction bases numbered 5, after V lost 0 bases and J lost 0 bases. The CDR3 consists of 16 residues. CDR3 sequence: CASSLAPGGNQETQYF. The DNA for the CDR3 is TGCGCCAGCAGCTTGGCGCCAGGGGGAAACCAAGAGACCCAGTACTTC. Together with reference TRBV5-1 and TRBJ2-5, the CDR3 gives the full variable domain: KAGVTQTPRYLIKTRGQQVTLSCSPISGHRSVSWYQQTPGQGLQFLFEYFSETQRNKGNFPGRFSGRQFSNSRSEMNVSTLELGDSALYLCASSLAPGGNQETQYFGPGTRLLVL.

The DNA for the CDR3 is TGCGCCAGCAGCTTAGTCGGGCCTAATGGGGCGACCCAGTACTTC. Translation: CASSLVGPNGATQYF. This sequence joins TRBV5-1 and TRBJ2-5; D is possibly TRBD1 (5 bases). Germline V gene sequence: CDR1 SGHRS, CDR2 YFSETQ. The CDR3 has 15 residues. V was cut by 2 bases and J by 7 bases, with 18 bases left in between.

In its sample, this clone was seen once. The junction differs from germline at one of its ends, possibly a read error. The chain combines TRBV2 with TRBJ2-3; 11 bases map to TRBD2. This CDR3 has 16 residues. CDR1 and CDR2 (germline): SNHLY, FYNNEI. CDR3 in amino acids: CASSEAPGGRLAGKDF. The CDR3 DNA follows: TGTGCCAGCAGTGAAGCGCCTGGGGGCAGACTAGCGGGGAAGGATTTT.

The chain has TRBV5-4 and TRBJ2-3; possibly TRBD2 for D (5 bases). The CDR3 extends over 15 amino acids. Deletions cut 0 bases from V and 1 base from J, with 9 bases between. Germline-derived CDR1 and CDR2 are SGHNT and YYREEE (reference sequence). CDR3 region: CASSLEYGGTDTQYF. The CDR3 DNA reads as TGTGCCAGCAGCTTGGAATACGGGGGCACAGATACGCAGTATTTT.

V usage is TRBV6-5 and J usage is TRBJ1-1; D gene unclear. CDR1 is MNHEY, CDR2 SVGAGI, per germline. The CDR3 is made up of 15 amino acids. Trimming took off 4 bases at V and 1 base at J, with 13 bases between the two ends. The chain's CDR3 is CASSFSGTWNTEAFF. DNA of the CDR3: TGTGCCAGCAGTTTCTCAGGTACGTGGAACACTGAAGCTTTCTTT.

J is TRBJ2-5 and V is TRBV29-1; 8 bases line up with TRBD2. The V segment lost 7 bases and the J segment 4 bases; nucleotides outside the gene matches: 17. Germline assignment: CDR1 SQVTM and CDR2 ANQGSEA. The CDR3 spans 16 residues. DNA for the CDR3: TGCAGCGCCCCTCTCCACGGCGGGGGGATGGGAGAGACCCAGTACTTC. It is translated as CSAPLHGGGMGETQYF.

The chain has TRBV15 and TRBJ2-6; D remains ambiguous. The germline V and J ends were trimmed by 0 bases and 1 base, with 13 bases remaining between them. Germline V lookup: CDR1 LNHNV, CDR2 YYDKDF (reference sequence). The CDR3 has 18 residues. The CDR3 nucleotides are TGTGCCACCAGCAGAGACTCCCTCCTCGGATCTGGGGCCAACGTCCTGACTTTC. As protein: CATSRDSLLGSGANVLTF. Combining the CDR3 with reference TRBV15 and TRBJ2-6 gives the whole variable domain DAMVIQNPRYQVTQFGKPVTLSCSQTLNHNVMYWYQQKSSQAPKLLFHYYDKDFNNEADTPDNFQSRRPNTSFCFLDIRSPGLGDTAMYLCATSRDSLLGSGANVLTFGAGSRLTVL.

This clone is categorized as medium-sized. V usage is TRBV28 and J usage is TRBJ1-4; D might be TRBD1 (6 bases). Between the trimmed V and J ends, which lost 6 bases and 5 bases, there was a span of 16 bases. The CDR3 is 15 amino acids. The germline V gene encodes CDR1 MDHEN and CDR2 SYDVKM. CDR3: CASSPVTGLNEKLFF. Written as DNA, the CDR3 is TGTGCCAGCAGCCCTGTGACAGGTCTAAATGAAAAACTGTTTTTT.

CDR3 bases: TGCGCCAGCAGCTTGGGGGGACAATGGGAGACCCAGTACTTC. It specifies CASSLGGQWETQYF. The rearrangement uses TRBV5-1 and TRBJ2-5; possible D gene TRBD1, 6 bases. The CDR3 loop spans 14 amino acids. With 0 bases removed from V and 5 bases from J, the gap between germline ends came to 11 bases. The germline V gene encodes CDR1 SGHRS and CDR2 YFSETQ.

This clone came up a few times. The genes are TRBV6-5 and TRBJ2-1; 13 bases fit TRBD2. V trimming: 8 bases; J trimming: 5 bases; junction bases outside the gene matches: 3. CDR3 length: 14 amino acids. The germline CDR1 and CDR2 sequences are MNHEY and SVGAGI. This CDR3 is CASLGTSGNNEQFF. For the CDR3, the DNA is TGTGCCAGCCTTGGGACTAGCGGGAACAATGAGCAGTTCTTC.

This rearrangement joins TRBV11-2 to TRBJ1-2; D unresolved. The CDR3 runs to 14 residues. Germline CDR1 SGHAT, CDR2 FQNNGV. V was pared by 1 base and J by 0 bases, with 6 bases between. Written as DNA, the CDR3 is TGTGCCAGCAGCTTAGGCGCCGCTAACTATGGCTACACCTTC. Residues: CASSLGAANYGYTF. Combining the CDR3 with reference TRBV11-2 and TRBJ1-2 gives the whole variable domain EAGVAQSPRYKIIEKRQSVAFWCNPISGHATLYWYQQILGQGPKLLIQFQNNGVVDDSQLPKDRFSAERLKGVDSTLKIQPAKLEDSAVYLCASSLGAANYGYTFGSGTRLTVV.

The chain recombines TRBV6-1 with TRBJ2-7; D is unresolved. This CDR3 is 14 amino acids long. In germline, CDR1 is MNHNS, CDR2 SASEGT. Trimming stripped 3 bases from V and 3 bases from J, with 12 bases between. In nucleotides, the CDR3 is TGTGCCAGCAGTGATAAGAGCGAGTACTACGAGCAGTACTTC. Protein: CASSDKSEYYEQYF.

The chain links TRBV5-1 to TRBJ2-5; 12 nucleotides match TRBD2. CDR3 length: 16 residues. Germline CDR1 SGHRS, CDR2 YFSETQ. Trimming took 2 bases from V and 3 from J; bases not matched to a gene: 5. CDR3 sequence: CASSFRSSGGEETQYF. The CDR3 DNA reads TGCGCCAGCAGCTTCCGCTCTAGCGGGGGGGAAGAGACCCAGTACTTC.

This chain links TRBV10-3 with TRBJ1-2, with 9 bases aligning to TRBD1. V gave up 2 bases and J gave up 8 bases; unmatched junction bases: 0. Germline CDR1 is ENHRY and CDR2 is SYGVKD. The CDR3 totals 12 residues. CDR3 bases: TGTGCCATCAGTGAGGGGACAGGGGGCTACACCTTC. Translating gives CAISEGTGGYTF.

The V call is TRBV6-5, the J call TRBJ2-7; D is possibly TRBD1 (6 bases). The V end was cut by 6 bases, the J end by 7 bases, with 16 bases between. The V gene's germline CDR1 is MNHEY and CDR2 SVGAGI. CDR3 length: 13 amino acids. In DNA form, the CDR3 reads TGTGCCAGCAGAAAACAGGGCCTAGGGGAGCAGTACTTC. Amino acid sequence: CASRKQGLGEQYF.

The chain uses TRBV5-1 and TRBJ2-7, with 11 positions matching TRBD1. CDR3 size: 14 residues. CDR1 and CDR2 (germline): SGHRS, YFSETQ. Trimming removed 4 bases from V and 5 bases from J; junction bases left unmatched: 5. Here the CDR3 DNA reads TGCGCCAGCAGCGCCGGGACAGGGGGGAACGAGCAGTACTTC. The encoded protein is CASSAGTGGNEQYF.

The chain links TRBV2 to TRBJ2-7, with TRBD1 as a possible D gene (5 bases). The length of the CDR3 is 11 residues. Germline values: CDR1 SNHLY, CDR2 FYNNEI. The V end was cut by 5 bases, the J end by 7 bases, with 9 bases between. This CDR3 is CASSRQREQYF. CDR3 nucleotides: TGTGCCAGCAGTCGACAGAGGGAGCAGTACTTC.

Only one count was recorded for this clone. The gene calls are TRBV9 and TRBJ1-1; a weak D match, TRBD1 (5 bases). Germline V gene sequence: CDR1 SGDLS, CDR2 YYNGEE. The length of the CDR3 is 15 residues. V was clipped by 4 bases and J by 6 bases, with 19 bases between them. The CDR3 is CASSPPGPIGPEAFF. The CDR3 DNA reads as TGTGCCAGCAGCCCTCCGGGACCGATAGGCCCTGAAGCTTTCTTT.